This TCR beta chain was identified in a study of blood T cell repertoires in COVID-19. For the study at large: Whether acute or convalescent, the COVID-19 samples came from the United States, Italy and Spain. Sample material is recorded as cDNA or gDNA derived from T cells, B-cell-depleted T cells, or PBMCs.

In the source study's methods: Amplifying reference gene primers gave estimates of nucleated cell counts. Sequencing was performed with immunoSEQ multiplex PCR; in TCRdb, only in-frame clones are kept and a portion is missing. Clone size and V and J calls were adopted from that table, with D and trimming inferred from the DNA. In the table there are 27,000 or so clones, about 91% of which are singletons. Looked up from germline, CDR1 is SGHVS and CDR2 is FNYEAQ. The CDR3 contains 16 residues. V lost 5 bases, J lost 3 bases, and 16 bases lay in between. The sample consisted of peripheral blood. The sequence was obtained from a human donor with active COVID-19. The donor label of this sample is uncertain. The chain carries TRBV7-6 and TRBJ2-2, with a possible D match to TRBD1 (6 bases). The CDR3 region is CASSPRGRGDTGELFF. The CDR3 DNA sequence: TGTGCCAGCAGCCCCAGGGGCAGGGGCGACACCGGGGAGCTGTTTTTT.